Here is one TCR beta chain with its context. Its matching antigen is unknown. Data came from immunoSEQ multiplex PCR; TCRdb stores just in-frame clones and leaves some out. The listing records 150,000 or so clones. Trimming removed 4 bases from V and 8 bases from J, with 11 bases in between. This CDR3 is built from 11 residues. From germline, CDR1 is DFQATT and CDR2 SNEGSKA (reference sequence). These data originate in a study of T cell responses to AZD1222 COVID-19 vaccine. Study-wide results and caveats: With two AZD1222 doses given, Spike-specific TCR breadth and depth both rose. As reported, nearly half of all spike-specific TCRs target variant regions that are unmutated. There were vaccine-associated CD4 TCRs across spike, dominant at 160-218 and 743-854.

This TCR derives from an adult in good health. Sequencing was carried out using peripheral blood. The V call is TRBV20-1, the J call TRBJ1-2; D remains unclear. CDR3 sequence: CSATILPGYTF. Here the CDR3 DNA reads TGCAGTGCTACCATTCTCCCCGGCTACACCTTC.